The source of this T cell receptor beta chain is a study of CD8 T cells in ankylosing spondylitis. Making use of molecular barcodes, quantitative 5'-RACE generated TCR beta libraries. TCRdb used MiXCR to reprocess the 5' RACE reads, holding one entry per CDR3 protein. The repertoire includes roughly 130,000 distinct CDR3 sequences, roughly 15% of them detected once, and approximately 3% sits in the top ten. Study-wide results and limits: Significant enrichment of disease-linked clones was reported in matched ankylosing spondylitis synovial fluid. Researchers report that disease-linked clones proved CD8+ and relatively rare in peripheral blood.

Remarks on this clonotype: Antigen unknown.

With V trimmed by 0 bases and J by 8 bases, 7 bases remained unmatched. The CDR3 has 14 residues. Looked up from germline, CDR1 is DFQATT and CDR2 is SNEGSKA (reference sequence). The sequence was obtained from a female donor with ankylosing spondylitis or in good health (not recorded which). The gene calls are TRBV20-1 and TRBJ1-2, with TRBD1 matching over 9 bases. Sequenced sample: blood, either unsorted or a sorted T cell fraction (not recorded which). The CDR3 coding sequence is TGCAGTGCTAGAGATCTCGGGACAGGGAGCGGCTACACCTTC. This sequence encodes CSARDLGTGSGYTF.